This TCR beta chain is drawn from a study of technical replicates of blood from several donors. The method was immunoSEQ multiplex PCR; TCRdb's version includes in-frame clones alone and lacks a portion of them. The sample carries about 100,000 clones, 95% recorded once. The ends were cut back, 5 bases at V and 3 bases at J, with 11 bases in the middle. Germline lookup yields CDR1 MNHEY and CDR2 SVGAGI. The CDR3 spans 14 residues. V gene TRBV6-5 combines with J gene TRBJ2-1, with D perhaps matching TRBD2 (6 bases). The TCR sequence derives from a human donor in good health. Sequencing was carried out using T cells isolated from PBMCs. The CDR3 coding sequence is TGTGCCAGCAGTCCCGGGACTGGCTACAATGAGCAGTTCTTC. Protein product: CASSPGTGYNEQFF.